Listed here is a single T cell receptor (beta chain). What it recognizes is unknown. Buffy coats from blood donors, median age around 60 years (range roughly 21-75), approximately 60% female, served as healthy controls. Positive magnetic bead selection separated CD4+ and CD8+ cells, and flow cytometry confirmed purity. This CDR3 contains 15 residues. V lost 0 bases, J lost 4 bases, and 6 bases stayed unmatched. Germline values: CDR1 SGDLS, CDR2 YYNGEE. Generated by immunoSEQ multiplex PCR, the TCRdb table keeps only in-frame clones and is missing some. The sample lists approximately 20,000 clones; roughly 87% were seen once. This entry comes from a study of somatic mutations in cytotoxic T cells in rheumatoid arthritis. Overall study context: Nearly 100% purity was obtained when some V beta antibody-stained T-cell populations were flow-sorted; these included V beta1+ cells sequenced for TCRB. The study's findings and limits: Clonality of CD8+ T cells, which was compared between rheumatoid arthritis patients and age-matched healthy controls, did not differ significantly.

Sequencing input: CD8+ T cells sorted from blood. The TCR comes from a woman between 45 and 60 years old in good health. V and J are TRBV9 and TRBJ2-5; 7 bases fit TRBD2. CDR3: CASSVGGGGGETQYF. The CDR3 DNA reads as TGTGCCAGCAGCGTAGGGGGGGGAGGAGGAGAGACCCAGTACTTC.